This TCR beta chain was captured by sequencing in a study of shared T cell receptors in the human thymus. Germline loops: CDR1 SGHRS, CDR2 YFSETQ. The V gene lost 1 base and the J gene lost 4 bases, with 11 bases spanning the gap. This CDR3 is 14 amino acids long. Generated by immunoSEQ multiplex PCR, the TCRdb table keeps only in-frame clones and is missing some. The sample lists over 650,000 clones, 87% occurring once. This same sample was also taken into another study, of human thymus T cells. That report adds: The thymus was resected at corrective cardiac surgery.

Sequenced material: thymocytes. This TCR was recovered from a boy younger than two with a congenital heart defect. V gene TRBV5-1 combines with J gene TRBJ1-1; no clear D. This CDR3 is CASSLRGFGTEAFF. CDR3 DNA: TGCGCCAGCAGCTTGCGGGGTTTTGGCACTGAAGCTTTCTTT.